This T cell receptor (beta chain) was recorded in a study of low-dose radiotherapy and immunotherapy resistance in tumors. In the study overall: On an every-two-weeks schedule, patients received intravenous nivolumab 240 mg, along with ipilimumab 1 mg/kg every six weeks. The study administered intravenous cyclophosphamide at 200 mg/m2 every two weeks, one day ahead of radiation and immunotherapy.

Time point denoted: after trial treatment. Treatment here: LDRT plus nivolumab, ipilimumab, low-dose cyclophosphamide and aspirin (RACIN trial). Donors, who were enrolled in a single-arm phase I dose-escalation trial, received nivolumab, ipilimumab, aspirin, low-dose cyclophosphamide and low-dose radiotherapy. Primers targeting TRAV and TRBV primed first-strand cDNA, covering alpha and beta chains. For amplifying TCRs, the PCR ran for around 20 cycles with Phusion, which was used together with a constant-region primer and the adapter on the V primers. From the reads, TCRdb called clonotypes with MiXCR, one entry per CDR3 protein. The profile shows about 58,000 distinct CDR3 sequences, about 25% of them singletons. CDR1 and CDR2 (germline): DFQATT, SNEGSKA (reference sequence). CDR3 size: 12 residues. Trimming shortened V by 6 bases and J by 5 bases, and 13 bases separated the two germline ends.

The sequence derives from a male donor with prostate cancer. The source material was PBMCs, sampled after low-dose radiotherapy plus immunotherapy. The J gene is TRBJ2-5, the V gene TRBV20-1; a possible D gene is TRBD2 (6 bases). The CDR3 nucleotides are TGCAGTGCCCTGGGGGACTTCGAGACCCAGTACTTC. This codes for CSALGDFETQYF.